Listed below are T cell receptor beta chains from one sample, sequenced in a study of blood T cell repertoires in COVID-19. This table comes from immunoSEQ multiplex PCR, and its TCRdb copy is limited to in-frame clones, with some not included. Of 150,000 to 180,000 clones listed, approximately 80% were seen once; the top ten hold 0.45% to 0.6%. What was sequenced was peripheral blood. All receptors come from a man in his 60s with acute or convalescent COVID-19. CDR3s include the opening cysteine and the closing phenylalanine or tryptophan.

CDR3 protein	V gene	J gene
CASRVLPAYEQYF	TRBV6-5	TRBJ2-7
CASSTLTGNTEAFF	TRBV9	TRBJ1-1
CASSEPREGTDTQYF	TRBV2	TRBJ2-3
CASRPGQGWNSPLHF	TRBV27	TRBJ1-6
CASSQGPRSDEQYF	TRBV6-2/TRBV6-3	TRBJ2-7
CASSPTGQNNEQFF	TRBV7-3	TRBJ2-1
CASSQEIAGESRYNEQFF	TRBV4-2	TRBJ2-1
CASSEDYQGTQYF	TRBV2	TRBJ2-5
CASSLTPGTGGEKLFF	TRBV3-1/TRBV3-2	TRBJ1-4
CASSLETGWAYEQYF	TRBV2	TRBJ2-7
CASSVGAGMDYGYTF	TRBV9	TRBJ1-2